This TCR beta chain was obtained from a study of T cell responses to AZD1222 COVID-19 vaccine (dated by TCRdb to the early 2020s). For context, the study as a whole: A total of 233 trial participants underwent TCR sequencing, of whom some 210 received two doses of AZD1222 and about 25 received two doses of the MenACWY control vaccine. Trial participants were enrolled into age subgroups of 18-55, 56-69 and 70-plus years, which contained 148, 28 and 57 TCR-sequenced participants, respectively. Beyond this particular receptor, the publication reports: Reportedly, almost half of the unique spike-specific TCRs recognized epitopes lying outside the regions that are mutated in the B.1.351 and B.1.1.7 variants. After two AZD1222 doses, spike-specific TCR breadth and depth were significantly higher than at day 0 and than in MenACWY recipients. In the small 56-69-year group, the increase in depth fell short of significance, most likely because of low power. Participants were mostly white British, with more females than males. The authors suggested clonal diversity may have been underestimated. CD4 TCRs associated with the vaccine covered the entire spike protein, and the dominant responses were in regions 160-218 and 743-854. Because no samples from the day 14 peak response were available, repertoires could be characterized only after the peak T cell response. Only five to seven AZD1222 recipients were SARS-CoV-2 seropositive at baseline, limiting conclusions about previously exposed vaccinees.

The germline V gene supplies CDR1 MNHNS and CDR2 SASEGT. The CDR3 goes from the cysteine to the phenylalanine over 15 residues. Of all the DNA, just the CDR3 is kept, 45 bases in frame from base 1. V is reduced by 3 bases and J by 2 bases, leaving a spacing of 8 bases between them. Taken with the paper, the label for time point translates to: about 28 days (+/-7) after the second vaccine dose. Because spike-specific TCR depth and breadth did not differ between the two schedules, AZD1222 recipients who got a second dose at roughly 4 weeks were pooled with those who got a second dose at roughly 12 weeks. Vaccinee samples were obtained from the UK trials COV001 and COV002, which included a single-blind randomized controlled phase 2/3 trial of AZD1222 (ChAdOx1 nCoV-19) in healthy adults. For TCRbeta chain sequencing, PBMC samples were collected from trial participants at day 0 and at day 28 after the second dose.

About this clone: Its target antigen remains unknown. Within one base of it there is no much larger clone, and no base qualities were kept.

The CDR3 regions of human TCRbeta chains were subjected to immunosequencing. Under the source paper's analysis protocol: Repertoire TCRs were matched against a reference library of SARS-CoV-2-specific TCRs generated with the MIRA antigen-specificity platform. Breadth meant the fraction of unique TCRs that were SARS-CoV-2-associated, whereas depth meant the fraction of total T cells that were SARS-CoV-2-associated. Each spike-specific TCR was assigned to its reactive spike region and to a CD4 or CD8 class using the MIRA data. Log10-transformed breadth and depth values were compared by one-way ANOVA with Sidak's multiple comparisons tests. Imported from immuneACCESS, the table was reduced by TCRdb to in-frame sequences with V and J called. These copies leave out some clones; in studies compared against another copy, an unresolved V gene accounts for under half, and the cause of the remainder is not known. V and J calls and clone size are copied from that table; D and trimming were computed from the DNA. This sample holds some 140,000 clones; around 93% were observed only once. The ten largest account for 6% to 7% of the sample.

The sequence links TRBV6-1 to TRBJ1-6; the D gene is perhaps TRBD1, from 5 matching bases. The receptor comes from an adult who received the AZD1222 COVID-19 vaccine. Sequencing used peripheral blood, obtained 28 days after the second AZD1222 dose. The nucleotide sequence reads as follows: TGTGCCAGCAGTGAGGGGGGGACCTATAATTCACCCCTCCACTTT. Translated, this gives CASSEGGTYNSPLHF.